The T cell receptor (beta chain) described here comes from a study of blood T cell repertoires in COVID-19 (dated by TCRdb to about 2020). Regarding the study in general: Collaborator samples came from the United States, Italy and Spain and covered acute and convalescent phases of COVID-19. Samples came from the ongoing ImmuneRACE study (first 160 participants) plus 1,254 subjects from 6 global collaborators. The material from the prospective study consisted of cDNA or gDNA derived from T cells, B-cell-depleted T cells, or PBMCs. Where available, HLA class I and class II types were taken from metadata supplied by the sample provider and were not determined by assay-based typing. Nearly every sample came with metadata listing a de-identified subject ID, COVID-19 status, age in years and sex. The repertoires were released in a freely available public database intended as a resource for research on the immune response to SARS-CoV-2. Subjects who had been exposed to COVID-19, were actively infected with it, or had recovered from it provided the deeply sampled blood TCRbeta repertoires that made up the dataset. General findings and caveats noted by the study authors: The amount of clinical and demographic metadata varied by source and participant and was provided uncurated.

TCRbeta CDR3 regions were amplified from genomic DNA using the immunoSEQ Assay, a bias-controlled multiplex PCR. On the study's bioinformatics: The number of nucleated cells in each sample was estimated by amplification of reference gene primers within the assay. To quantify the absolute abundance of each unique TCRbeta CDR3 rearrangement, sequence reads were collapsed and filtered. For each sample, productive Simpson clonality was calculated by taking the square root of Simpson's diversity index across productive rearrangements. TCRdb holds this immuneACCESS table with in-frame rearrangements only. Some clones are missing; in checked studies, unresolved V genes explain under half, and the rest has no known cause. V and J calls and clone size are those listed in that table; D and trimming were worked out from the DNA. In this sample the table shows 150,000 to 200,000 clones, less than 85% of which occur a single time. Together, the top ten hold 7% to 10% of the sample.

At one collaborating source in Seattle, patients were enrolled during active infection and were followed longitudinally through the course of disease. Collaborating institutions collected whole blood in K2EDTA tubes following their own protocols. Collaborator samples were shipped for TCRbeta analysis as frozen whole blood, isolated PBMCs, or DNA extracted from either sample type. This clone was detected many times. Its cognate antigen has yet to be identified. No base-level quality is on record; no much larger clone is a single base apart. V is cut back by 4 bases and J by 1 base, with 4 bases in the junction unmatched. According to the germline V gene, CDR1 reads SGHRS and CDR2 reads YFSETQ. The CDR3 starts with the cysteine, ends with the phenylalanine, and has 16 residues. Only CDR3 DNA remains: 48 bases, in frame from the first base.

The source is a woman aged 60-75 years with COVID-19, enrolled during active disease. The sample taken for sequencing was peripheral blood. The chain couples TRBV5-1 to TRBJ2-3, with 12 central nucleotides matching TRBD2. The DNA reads TGCGCCAGCAGCACTTGGACTAGCGGGGGCACAGATACGCAGTATTTT. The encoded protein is CASSTWTSGGTDTQYF.